This TCR beta chain was recorded in a study of T cell responses to AZD1222 COVID-19 vaccine. Here immunoSEQ multiplex PCR was the method, and the copy in TCRdb shows in-frame clones only, minus some. The sample yields 75,000 to 100,000 clones, 80% to 90% seen once. Germline CDR1 reads SGHAT; CDR2 reads FQDESV (reference sequence). The CDR3 loop spans 15 amino acids. V lost 5 bases to trimming and J lost 6 bases; unmatched junction nucleotides: 12. To note about this clone: What it binds is unknown.

The study's findings and limits: Spike-specific TCR breadth and depth grew following two AZD1222 doses. Clonal diversity was possibly underestimated, and white British individuals and females predominated among donors. Reports indicate that nearly half of spike-specific TCRs are directed at unmutated variant regions.

The sample in question was peripheral blood, obtained on day 0 of AZD1222 vaccination. This clonotype was obtained from an adult in good health. J is TRBJ2-5 and V is TRBV11-1, with 7 bases matching TRBD2. The CDR3 sequence: CASSPGGSVEQTQYF. The CDR3 DNA follows: TGTGCCAGCAGCCCCGGCGGGAGTGTAGAACAGACCCAGTACTTC.